The rows below give T cell receptor beta chains drawn from one sample of a study of Graves' ophthalmopathy and Graves' hyperthyroidism. In TCRdb, the multiplex PCR reads were re-called with MiXCR into one record per CDR3 protein. This sample yields about 620,000 distinct CDR3 sequences, of which approximately 22% are seen a single time; about 6.6% belongs to the top ten. The sample was peripheral blood. The receptors originated from a young woman with stable Graves' hyperthyroidism. Some clones in this sample may be carry-over from other donors' samples. CDR3s include the opening cysteine and the closing phenylalanine or tryptophan. A D gene is named only where the DNA matches it firmly. The size entry is marked missing in some rows and otherwise reads once, few, many or a size class.

d_call clone_size j_call v_call cdr3_nt cdr3_aa
TRBD1 - TRBJ2-2 TRBV28 TGTGCCAGCAAGGGGGCGCGGGTCACCGGGGAGCTGTTTTTT CASKGARVTGELFF
TRBD1 - TRBJ1-2 TRBV6-1 TGTGCCAGCAGTGGCGACAGGGTTCATGGCTACACCTTC CASSGDRVHGYTF
- few TRBJ2-5 TRBV20-1 TGCAGTTCTCTTAGGGGGGAGGGAGGTGGAGAGACCCAGTACTTC CSSLRGEGGGETQYF
- - TRBJ1-1 TRBV6-1 TGTGCCAGCAGTGGTCAATTGGACCTGAACACTGAAGCTTTCTTT CASSGQLDLNTEAFF
- many TRBJ2-7 TRBV4-1 TGCGCCAGCAGCCAAGGGGAGAAGGAGCAGTACTTC CASSQGEKEQYF
- - TRBJ1-5 TRBV19 TGTGCCAGTAGTATCCAGGGCTGGCAGCCCCAGCATTTT CASSIQGWQPQHF
TRBD2 - TRBJ2-5 TRBV9 TGTGCCAGCAGCGAGGGGCCGGGACTAGCGGGGGGGTTTCAAGAGACCCAGTACTTC CASSEGPGLAGGFQETQYF
- many TRBJ2-5 TRBV4-1 TGCGCCAGCAGCCCGCCTAGCAAAGAGACCCAGTACTTC CASSPPSKETQYF
- - TRBJ2-7 TRBV12-3/TRBV12-4 TGTGCCAGCAGGGAAGGGGGTCCTCTCTACGAGCAGTACTTC CASREGGPLYEQYF
- - TRBJ2-7 TRBV20-1 TGCAGTGCTAGATCGGGGGACGGCTACTCCTACGAGCAGTACTTC CSARSGDGYSYEQYF
TRBD1 many TRBJ2-5 TRBV12-3/TRBV12-4 TGTGCCAGCAGTCGTACAGGGGAGAGGGAGACCCAGTACTTC CASSRTGERETQYF
- many TRBJ2-5 TRBV2 TGTGCCAGCAGTGACAGAGAGACCCAGTACTTC CASSDRETQYF
- - TRBJ1-1 TRBV30 TGTGCCTCCAAAGGGGACATTGACACTGAAGCTTTCTTT CASKGDIDTEAFF
- few TRBJ1-2 TRBV7-9 TGTGCCACCCTCGACTCCGGATCGGCTCACCACTTC CATLDSGSAHHF
- many TRBJ2-2 TRBV12-3/TRBV12-4 TGTGCCAGCAGCAACCGCTACGGGGAGCTGTTTTTT CASSNRYGELFF
TRBD1 many TRBJ1-2 TRBV6-2/TRBV6-3 TGTGCCAGCAGTTACGCGGGACAGGGGACGTATGGCTACACCTTC CASSYAGQGTYGYTF
- many TRBJ2-5 TRBV7-2 TGTGCCAGCAGCTTACGCGAGGGGGGGGAGACCCAGTACTTC CASSLREGGETQYF
- - TRBJ2-7 TRBV10-3 TGTGCCATCAGTCAGGACCGAGCCGGCGAGCAGTACTTC CAISQDRAGEQYF
- few TRBJ1-2 TRBV6-1 TGTGCCAATCCAAGAACAATGGCTAACTATGGCTACACCTTC CANPRTMANYGYTF
TRBD2 many TRBJ2-7 TRBV3-1 TGTGCCAGCAGCCAAGCGGGACTAGCAATCGACGAGCAGTACTTC CASSQAGLAIDEQYF
- many TRBJ2-5 TRBV29-1 TGCAGCGTTTCGTTGGAGGAGACCCAGTACTTC CSVSLEETQYF
TRBD2 - TRBJ2-2 TRBV27 TGTGCCAGCGGACTAGCGGGAGGACGGCGCACCGGGGAGCTGTTTTTT CASGLAGGRRTGELFF
- - TRBJ1-1 TRBV7-9 TGTGCCAGCAGCGCTCTCTCGAACACTGAAGCTTTCTTT CASSALSNTEAFF
TRBD1 few TRBJ2-7 TRBV12-3/TRBV12-4 TGTGCCAGCGGGACAGGAGCTCACGAGCAGTACTTC CASGTGAHEQYF
- - TRBJ1-5 TRBV6-1 TGTGCCAGCAGTGATTCCAGGATGTATAGCAATCAGCCCCAGCATTTT CASSDSRMYSNQPQHF
- many TRBJ1-2 TRBV2 TGTGCCAGCAGTGCTCGGCCAACTAACTATGGCTACACCTTC CASSARPTNYGYTF
TRBD1 many TRBJ2-5 TRBV27 TGTGCCAGCAGTCAACCGGGACAGATAGAGACCCAGTACTTC CASSQPGQIETQYF
TRBD2 many TRBJ2-2 TRBV7-9 TGTGCCAGCAGCCCCCCCACTAGCGGGGTCCCCGGGGAGCTGTTTTTT CASSPPTSGVPGELFF
- few TRBJ2-5 TRBV5-1 TGCGCCAGCAGCTTGTATTCCCGGACGTTAGGAGGGGAGACCCAGTACTTC CASSLYSRTLGGETQYF
- many TRBJ1-3 TRBV6-1 TGTGCCAGCAGTGCAGAAAGGAGCTCTGGAAACACCATATATTTT CASSAERSSGNTIYF
- many TRBJ1-2 TRBV7-3 TGTGCCAGCAGCTTAGAGAGGATAAACTATGGCTACACCTTC CASSLERINYGYTF
TRBD1 - TRBJ2-2 TRBV18 TGTGCCAGCTCACCTAATACAGGGGAGAACACCGGGGAGCTGTTTTTT CASSPNTGENTGELFF
- many TRBJ2-7 TRBV6-2/TRBV6-3 TGTGCCAGCAGCAGGGCCCCGACTAGATTTGAAGGCGAGCAGTACTTC CASSRAPTRFEGEQYF
- - TRBJ1-5 TRBV12-3/TRBV12-4 TGTGCCAGCAGTTTTAATTATCAGCCCCAGCATTTT CASSFNYQPQHF
- many TRBJ2-2 TRBV7-2 TGTGCCAGCAGCTTATTTCCCGACCGTGGCACCGGGGAGCTGTTTTTT CASSLFPDRGTGELFF
TRBD1 - TRBJ1-2 TRBV6-5 TGTGCCAGCAGTTACCGGACAGGTTATGGCTACACCTTC CASSYRTGYGYTF
- many TRBJ2-2 TRBV5-1 TGCGCCAGCAGCAGAAGCACAGCCACCGGGGAGCTGTTTTTT CASSRSTATGELFF
- many TRBJ2-5 TRBV28 TGTGCCAGCAGTTTACGATCACAACAAGAGACCCAGTACTTC CASSLRSQQETQYF
- many TRBJ2-5 TRBV19 TGTGCCAGTGGTCTGGGTGCAGGAAGTGTTGGAGAGACCCAGTACTTC CASGLGAGSVGETQYF
- few TRBJ1-5 TRBV2 TGTGCCAGCAGTGAATCTAGGACAGTTTACAATCAGCCCCAGCATTTT CASSESRTVYNQPQHF
- - TRBJ1-5 TRBV6-1 TGTGCCAGCAGGGAAAGGGGTCAGCCCCAGCATTTT CASRERGQPQHF
- few TRBJ1-1 TRBV29-1 TGCAGCGTTGAGAAGAGGCTCGCGAACACTGAAGCTTTCTTT CSVEKRLANTEAFF
- many TRBJ1-5 TRBV15 TGTGCCACCAGCAGGGGGTTCGGCAATCAGCCCCAGCATTTT CATSRGFGNQPQHF
TRBD2 - TRBJ2-7 TRBV4-1 TGCGCCAGCAGCCAAGGACGGATGGGAGGGTACGAGCAGTACTTC CASSQGRMGGYEQYF
- few TRBJ2-3 TRBV7-2 TGTGCCAGCAGCCCCAGCGGTCTCACAGATACGCAGTATTTT CASSPSGLTDTQYF
- - TRBJ2-2 TRBV27 TGTGCCAGCAGTTTATCGATAACCGGGGAGCTGTTTTTT CASSLSITGELFF
TRBD2 few TRBJ2-7 TRBV11-2 TGTGCCAGCAGCTTGGGTAGCGGGGGGAACTACGAGCAGTACTTC CASSLGSGGNYEQYF
- - TRBJ1-6 TRBV11-1 TGTGCCAGCAGCAAACAGGGCTTGGATTCACCCCTCCACTTT CASSKQGLDSPLHF
TRBD1 many TRBJ2-7 TRBV7-9 TGTGCCAGCAGCGAAGGACAGGGTGTTCGCTACGAGCAGTACTTC CASSEGQGVRYEQYF
- few TRBJ1-1 TRBV27 TGTGCCAGCACCTACGGGGCAGGCGCTGAAGCTTTCTTT CASTYGAGAEAFF
TRBD2 - TRBJ2-2 TRBV30 TGTGCCTGGGCAGGCGGGGGAAGGTACACCGGGGAGCTGTTTTTT CAWAGGGRYTGELFF
- few TRBJ1-1 TRBV10-3 TGTGCCATCATGACGGGCCGAGGGAACACTGAAGCTTTCTTT CAIMTGRGNTEAFF
- many TRBJ2-6 TRBV15 TGTGCCACCAGCAGACTGCAAATGAGCTCTGGGGCCAACGTCCTGACTTTC CATSRLQMSSGANVLTF
- - TRBJ2-5 TRBV20-1 TGCAGTGCTTCCTCATCTAGCGTTCCTGAAGAGACCCAGTACTTC CSASSSSVPEETQYF
- many TRBJ1-2 TRBV6-5 TGTGCCAGCCCCCCCCCAGCGGCCCGGATGGGGGGCTACACCTTC CASPPPAARMGGYTF